This entry describes one T cell receptor (beta chain). Time point reported: baseline, week 1 (first vaccination visit). Treatment meaning: pre-vaccination baseline after standard-of-care therapy. Method: immunoSEQ multiplex PCR; TCRdb's copy keeps in-frame clones and lacks some. There are over 45,000 clones in the sample; approximately 91% occur only once, and roughly 2.5% lies in the top ten. These data are taken from a study of a mutant IDH1 vaccine in newly diagnosed glioma. Sequencing used PBMCs, obtained from a glioma patient treated with radiotherapy, temozolomide or both. The receptor's source is a man aged 45-65 years with glioma.

CDR3 sequence (DNA): TGTGCCAGCAGCTTAGCCCCAGGGGGGGCCCAGCCCCAGCATTTT. Translated, it gives CASSLAPGGAQPQHF. This sequence joins TRBV11-2 and TRBJ1-5, with 7 bases aligning to TRBD1. The J segment lost 7 bases and the V segment lost 1 base, leaving 7 bases of the junction unmatched. Per germline, CDR1 SGHAT and CDR2 FQNNGV. The CDR3 sequence is 15 residues long.